The entry below gives a single T cell receptor (beta chain) sequence along with its context. The target antigen is unknown. This record belongs to a study of T cell repertoires in cytomegalovirus infection. Turning to the study itself: Both recently identified HLA-C-restricted and well-studied HLA-B-restricted CMV epitopes were used in the study. Indications of both CMV infection and matching HLA type were provided by public TCR beta signatures.

Study findings and constraints: HLA-C-restricted CMV clonotypes gave the most frequent clonotype in two of eight donors. Cumulative frequency (of public TCR beta family members) identified carriers of CMV plus the relevant HLA.

MiXCR, applied by TCRdb to the reads, yields one record per CDR3 protein. The table lists some 38,000 distinct CDR3 sequences, about 48% of them singletons. The sample was CD8+ T cells from cultured PBMCs, taken from culture after CMV antigen stimulation. This receptor was taken from a human donor in good health (CMV status not recorded). Some clones in this sample may be carry-over from other donors' samples.

This CDR3 is CAIRVGTSDYEQYF. In nucleotides, the CDR3 is TGTGCCATCAGGGTCGGGACTAGCGACTACGAGCAGTACTTC. The chain uses TRBV10-3 and TRBJ2-7; 10 nucleotides align to TRBD2. The CDR3 has 14 residues. The J segment lost 3 bases and the V segment lost 6 bases, leaving 5 bases of the junction unmatched. Germline V gives CDR1 ENHRY, CDR2 SYGVKD.